The source of this T cell receptor beta chain is a study of blood T cells in healthy people across ages. Through a sample-barcoded 5' primer and a J-beta primer mix, a second PCR was run for roughly 6 to 11 cycles. TCRdb redid the calling of the 5' RACE reads with MiXCR, one entry per CDR3 protein. Altogether hundreds of thousands of distinct CDR3 sequences are present, roughly 21% being singletons, with the ten largest covering 3% to 4%. V was pared by 4 bases and J by 4 bases, with 11 bases of the junction left unmatched. Germline V gives CDR1 SNHLY, CDR2 FYNNEI. This CDR3 has 16 amino acids. Every donor provided 9.5 to 10 milliliters of peripheral blood. At least 6 million PBMCs were isolated per sample.

Source material: blood. The TCR sequence derives from a man aged 65 to 85 in good health. The genes are TRBV2 and TRBJ2-3, with 7 bases lining up with TRBD2. The CDR3 loop is CASSGKTAGVADTQYF. CDR3 sequence (DNA): TGTGCCAGCAGTGGTAAAACGGCGGGAGTCGCAGATACGCAGTATTTT.